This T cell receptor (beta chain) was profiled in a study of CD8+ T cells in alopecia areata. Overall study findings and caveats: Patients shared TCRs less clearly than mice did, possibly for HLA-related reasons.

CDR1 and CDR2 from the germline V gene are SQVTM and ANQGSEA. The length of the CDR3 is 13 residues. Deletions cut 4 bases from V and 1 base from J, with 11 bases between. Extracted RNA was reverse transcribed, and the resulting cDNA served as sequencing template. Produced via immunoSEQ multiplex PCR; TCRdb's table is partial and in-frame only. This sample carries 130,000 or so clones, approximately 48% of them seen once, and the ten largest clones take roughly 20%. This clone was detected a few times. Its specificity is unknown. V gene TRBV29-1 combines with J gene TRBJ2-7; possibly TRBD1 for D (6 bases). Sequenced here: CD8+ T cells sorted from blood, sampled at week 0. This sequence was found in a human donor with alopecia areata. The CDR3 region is CSVGRTESYEQYF. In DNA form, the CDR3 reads TGCAGCGTTGGACGGACAGAGTCCTACGAGCAGTACTTC.